This TCR beta chain was sequenced in a study of blood T cells in healthy people across ages. Combining a sample-barcoded 5' primer with a J-beta primer mix, a second PCR ran for roughly 7 to 12 cycles. TCRdb itself ran the 5' RACE reads through MiXCR, one entry per CDR3 protein. Of roughly 700,000 distinct CDR3 sequences in the sample, 45% to 50% were seen once. This clonotype was recorded many times. Antigen specificity is unknown. Study results and limitations: Among T cells, TCR beta diversity per million cells dropped roughly linearly as age rose. The unsorted PBMCs prevented any conclusive comparison of naive versus antigen-experienced cells.

The V end lost 3 bases, the J end lost 0 bases, and 9 bases lay between the germline ends. Germline CDR1 and CDR2: LGHDT and YNNKEL (reference sequence). This CDR3 is 14 amino acids long. Peripheral blood samples of 9 to 10 milliliters were drawn from each donor. V usage is TRBV3-1 and J usage is TRBJ2-7, with D possibly TRBD2 on 6 matching bases. The sequence was obtained from a woman aged 55-70 years in good health. Sequenced: blood. The CDR3 loop is CASSQQGLSYEQYF. CDR3 sequence (DNA): TGTGCCAGCAGCCAGCAGGGACTCTCCTACGAGCAGTACTTC.